Each of the 21 T cell receptor beta chains below was sequenced from the same sample in a study of blood T cell repertoires in COVID-19. Using immunoSEQ multiplex PCR, the repertoire was profiled, and TCRdb retains in-frame clones only, with some absent. The sample carries about 480,000 clones, approximately 88% recorded once. The sample comprised peripheral blood. Every receptor here comes from a woman aged 50 to 60 with COVID-19, enrolled during active disease.

This chain joins TRBV15 and TRBJ1-1; D is undetermined. There are 14 residues in the CDR3. Between the trimmed V and J ends, which lost 0 bases and 6 bases, there was a span of 11 bases. The germline V gene encodes CDR1 LNHNV and CDR2 YYDKDF (reference sequence). CDR3 coding DNA: TGTGCCACCAGCAGAGATCGCGGGATCGCTGAAGCTTTCTTT. Residues: CATSRDRGIAEAFF.

The chain is built from TRBV2 and TRBJ2-7; D is undetermined. The CDR3 length is 14 residues. Germline values: CDR1 SNHLY, CDR2 FYNNEI. V dropped 0 bases and J dropped 0 bases, with 6 bases sitting between them. The CDR3 region is CASSEAGNSYEQYF. The CDR3, as DNA: TGTGCCAGCAGTGAAGCTGGCAACTCCTACGAGCAGTACTTC.

The chain uses TRBV28 and TRBJ2-7; tentatively, D is TRBD2 (5 bases). This CDR3 comprises 14 residues. Germline V lookup: CDR1 MDHEN, CDR2 SYDVKM. Trimming removed 5 bases at V and 9 bases at J, with 20 bases between. The CDR3 DNA follows: TGTGCCAGCAGTCTACGGGGTTCTCGAGGCCGGCAGTACTTC. Translated, it gives CASSLRGSRGRQYF.

This chain joins TRBV10-1 and TRBJ2-2; 10 bases are a match to TRBD2. The trim removed 4 bases at V and 6 bases at J, leaving 11 bases unmatched. Germline V lookup: CDR1 WNHNN, CDR2 SYGVQD (reference sequence). The length of the CDR3 is 17 residues. CDR3 sequence reads: CASSVSGTSAVAGELFF. The CDR3 nucleotides read TGCGCCAGCAGTGTCTCCGGGACTAGCGCGGTAGCCGGGGAGCTGTTTTTT.

This clone appeared a single time. V and J are TRBV7-9 and TRBJ2-7; D uncertain. The CDR3 is 11 residues long. Germline CDR1 is SEHNR and CDR2 is FQNEAQ (reference sequence). V was clipped by 4 bases and J by 6 bases, with 7 bases between them. In DNA, the CDR3 is TGTGCCAGCAGCTCGGGTGGCGAGCAGTACTTC. Amino acid sequence: CASSSGGEQYF.

This chain uses TRBV19 with TRBJ1-1, with D unresolved. V was pared by 2 bases and J by 0 bases, with 10 bases between. Germline lookup yields CDR1 LNHDA and CDR2 SQIVND (reference sequence). This CDR3 has 15 amino acids. The chain's CDR3 is CASSIWIAVNTEAFF. CDR3 nucleotide sequence: TGTGCCAGTAGTATATGGATAGCAGTGAACACTGAAGCTTTCTTT.

The CDR3, as DNA: TGTGCCACCAGCAGAGTAACGGGGGGCAGAGCTAATGAAAAACTGTTTTTT. This gives the protein CATSRVTGGRANEKLFF. The chain has TRBV15 and TRBJ1-4; possible D gene TRBD1, 6 bases. The CDR3 has 17 amino acids. The V gene lost 1 base and the J gene lost 3 bases, with 15 bases spanning the gap. The V gene's germline CDR1 is LNHNV and CDR2 YYDKDF (reference sequence).

The rearrangement joins TRBV30 to TRBJ1-2; D possibly corresponds to TRBD1 (5 bases). CDR1 GTSNPN and CDR2 SVGIG come from the germline V gene (reference sequence). The V gene lost 4 bases and the J gene lost 4 bases, with 10 bases spanning the gap. This CDR3 comprises 12 residues. CDR3 DNA sequence: TGTGCCTGGATGCAGGGCGGCTATGGCTACACCTTC. It is translated as CAWMQGGYGYTF.

This clone has a single count. This chain's CDR3 is CSVEESGTGGYEQYF. CDR3 bases: TGCAGCGTTGAAGAGAGTGGGACAGGGGGTTACGAGCAGTACTTC. The chain links TRBV29-1 to TRBJ2-7, with TRBD1 matching 11 bases. Losses at the gene ends were 0 bases for V and 4 bases for J; bases not matched to a gene: 5. This CDR3 comprises 15 residues. Germline CDR1 and CDR2: SQVTM and ANQGSEA.

This clone was seen a handful of times. The J gene is TRBJ1-2, the V gene TRBV5-5; 8 bases line up with TRBD1. The germline V gene encodes CDR1 SGHKS and CDR2 YYEKEE (reference sequence). CDR3 length: 15 residues. The junction had 5 bases not matched to a gene; V was cut back by 0 bases and J by 4 bases. CDR3 nucleotides: TGTGCCAGCAGCTTGGAGACAGGGGCTCCCTATGGCTACACCTTC. It codes for CASSLETGAPYGYTF.

This chain joins TRBV2 and TRBJ1-2; no reliable D call. Germline lookup yields CDR1 SNHLY and CDR2 FYNNEI. V was clipped by 4 bases and J by 2 bases, with 8 bases between them. This CDR3 is built from 13 residues. This chain's CDR3 is CASSVRGNYGYTF. The CDR3 nucleotides are TGTGCCAGCAGTGTAAGAGGGAACTATGGCTACACCTTC.

The chain links TRBV5-4 to TRBJ2-6, with 8 positions matching TRBD1. Germline assignment: CDR1 SGHNT and CDR2 YYREEE (reference sequence). CDR3 size: 20 residues. V was clipped by 2 bases and J by 1 base; unmatched bases: 14. The CDR3 is CASSLTTGDFLRSGANVLTF. DNA for the CDR3: TGTGCCAGCAGCTTAACGACAGGGGATTTCTTGAGGTCTGGGGCCAACGTCCTGACTTTC. The variable domain in full, completed from reference TRBV5-4 and TRBJ2-6, reads ETGVTQSPTHLIKTRGQQVTLRCSSQSGHNTVSWYQQALGQGPQFIFQYYREEENGRGNFPPRFSGLQFPNYSSELNVNALELDDSALYLCASSLTTGDFLRSGANVLTFGAGSRLTVL.

V usage is TRBV3-1 (or the pseudogene TRBV3-2) and J usage is TRBJ2-1; D is unclear. There are 15 residues in the CDR3. With 4 bases removed from V and 0 bases from J, the gap between germline ends came to 10 bases. Per germline, CDR1 LGHDT and CDR2 YNNKEL (reference sequence). The CDR3 here is CASSPNRRSYNEQFF. The CDR3 DNA follows: TGTGCCAGCAGCCCTAACAGACGCTCCTACAATGAGCAGTTCTTC.

The chain carries TRBV28 and TRBJ2-3; the D gene is possibly TRBD1 (6 bases). The V end was cut by 4 bases, the J end by 4 bases, with 15 bases between. This CDR3 is built from 15 residues. Germline assignment: CDR1 MDHEN and CDR2 SYDVKM. CDR3 residues: CASSSFTGPSDTQYF. CDR3 DNA sequence: TGTGCCAGCAGTTCTTTCACAGGGCCCTCAGATACGCAGTATTTT.

This chain joins TRBV29-1 and TRBJ1-1, with a possible D match to TRBD1 (6 bases). Germline V CDR1 and CDR2: SQVTM, ANQGSEA. There are 10 residues in the CDR3. With 3 bases removed from V and 9 bases from J, the gap between germline ends came to 8 bases. Here the CDR3 reads CSVEGDKAFF. CDR3 coding DNA: TGCAGCGTTGAGGGGGACAAAGCTTTCTTT. Full variable domain (remainder filled in from reference TRBV29-1 and TRBJ1-1): SAVISQKPSRDICQRGTSLTIQCQVDSQVTMMFWYRQQPGQSLTLIATANQGSEATYESGFVIDKFPISRPNLTFSTLTVSNMSPEDSSIYLCSVEGDKAFFGQGTRLTVV.

The V gene is TRBV4-1, the J gene TRBJ2-1; 12 nucleotides agree with TRBD2. Looked up from germline, CDR1 is MGHRA and CDR2 is YSYEKL. Trimming cost V 4 bases and J 14 bases; bases outside gene matches: 9. The CDR3 runs 14 residues. The chain's CDR3 is CASSPQGLAGSEFF. The CDR3 nucleotides are TGCGCCAGCAGCCCTCAAGGACTAGCGGGGTCAGAGTTCTTC.

This chain uses TRBV29-1 with TRBJ1-1; D is ambiguous. With 0 bases removed from V and 1 base from J, the gap between germline ends came to 9 bases. CDR1 is SQVTM and CDR2 is ANQGSEA in the germline V gene. This CDR3 contains 14 residues. Written as DNA, the CDR3 is TGCAGCGTTGAAGATTTTGGCAGGAACACTGAAGCTTTCTTT. This codes for CSVEDFGRNTEAFF.

V and J are TRBV19 and TRBJ2-3; 11 nucleotides align to TRBD2. After removal of 6 bases from V and 4 bases from J, the junction contained 3 bases not matched to a gene. The CDR3 totals 14 residues. The germline gives CDR1 LNHDA, CDR2 SQIVND (reference sequence). The CDR3 sequence: CASRTSGVADTQYF. For the CDR3, the DNA is TGTGCCAGTAGGACTAGCGGGGTGGCAGATACGCAGTATTTT.

V and J are TRBV19 and TRBJ1-2, with 7 bases lining up with TRBD1. From germline, CDR1 is LNHDA and CDR2 SQIVND (reference sequence). The ends lost 6 bases at V and 0 bases at J; junction bases unmatched: 7. The CDR3 loop spans 15 amino acids. Here the CDR3 DNA reads TGTGCCAGTAGCAAGGGGACAGCCTCTAACTATGGCTACACCTTC. As protein: CASSKGTASNYGYTF.

V is TRBV18 and J is TRBJ1-1; 7 nucleotides line up with TRBD1. Germline CDR1 is KGHSH and CDR2 is LQKENI. The junction had 6 bases not matched to a gene; V was cut back by 3 bases and J by 5 bases. This CDR3 comprises 14 residues. The CDR3 DNA reads TGTGCCAGCTCACCGTTACAGGGACAGACTGAAGCTTTCTTT. Amino acid sequence: CASSPLQGQTEAFF.

The J gene is TRBJ2-5, the V gene TRBV20-1; 11 positions match TRBD2. Germline V lookup: CDR1 DFQATT, CDR2 SNEGSKA (reference sequence). This CDR3 spans 15 amino acids. V lost 3 bases, J lost 5 bases, and 8 bases stayed unmatched. The CDR3 nucleotides are TGCAGTGCTAGTAAACTAGCGGGGGCGCGGGAGACCCAGTACTTC. Translated: CSASKLAGARETQYF.